This is a list of T cell receptor beta chains from one sample in a study of sequential checkpoint blockade in melanoma. Generated by immunoSEQ multiplex PCR, the TCRdb table keeps only in-frame clones and is missing some. The table lists fewer than 7,500 clones, more than 75% of them singletons. The starting material was CD8+ T cells sorted from blood (inferred from file names), obtained from a patient given nivolumab and ipilimumab in sequence. These receptors were taken from a human donor with melanoma. Both conserved end residues are part of each CDR3. Fields, in order: V gene, J gene, clone size, D gene, CDR3 DNA, CDR3 protein. A D gene is named only where the DNA matches it firmly. Expanded clones are given a class, and other clones once, few, many or no size at all.

TRBV4-1	TRBJ2-7	NA	TRBD2	TGCGCCAGCAGCTTTGCTAGCGGCCCCTCCTACGAGCAGTACTTC	CASSFASGPSYEQYF
TRBV6-1	TRBJ2-7	NA	NA	TGTGCCAGCAGTGACAGGCTTCCCTACGAGCAGTACTTC	CASSDRLPYEQYF
TRBV14	TRBJ2-1	NA	TRBD1	TGTGCCAGCAGCCCAGCCTGGGGGACAGGGATTAGTAGGCTCTACAATGAGCAGTTCTTC	CASSPAWGTGISRLYNEQFF
TRBV2	TRBJ1-1	NA	TRBD1	TGTGCCAGCAGTGAAGGACAGGGACCCATGAACACTGAAGCTTTCTTT	CASSEGQGPMNTEAFF
TRBV27	TRBJ1-1	NA	NA	TGTGCCAGCAGTACAGGGTGGACTGAAGCTTTCTTT	CASSTGWTEAFF
TRBV28	TRBJ1-4	NA	TRBD1	TGTGCCAGTCTCCGGACAGGGTCGGTGGTCGAAAAACTGTTTTTT	CASLRTGSVVEKLFF
TRBV9	TRBJ2-1	NA	TRBD2	TGTGCCAGCAGCTTAGCGGGAAGCTCCTACAATGAGCAGTTCTTC	CASSLAGSSYNEQFF
TRBV9	TRBJ2-1	NA	TRBD2	TGTGCCAGCAGCGTAGGCGGGGCTAGCGGGACGCGGTTGGGGAATGAGCAGTTCTTC	CASSVGGASGTRLGNEQFF
TRBV6-6	TRBJ1-4	NA	NA	TGTGCCAGCCGCCATCGAGTTGCAACTAATGAAAAACTGTTTTTT	CASRHRVATNEKLFF
TRBV7-9	TRBJ2-7	few	TRBD2	TGTGCCAGCAGCTTAGGGGGGAGGGCAGCCTACGAGCAGTACTTC	CASSLGGRAAYEQYF
TRBV4-1	TRBJ1-5	NA	TRBD1	TGCGCCAGCAGCCAAGGGGACAGTGACAATCAGCCCCAGCATTTT	CASSQGDSDNQPQHF
TRBV6-1	TRBJ2-7	NA	NA	TGTGCCAGCAGTGAGGGCTTAACCTACGAGCAGTACTTC	CASSEGLTYEQYF
TRBV11-2	TRBJ2-5	NA	NA	TGTGCCAGCAGCTATCAGGGACAAGAGACCCAGTACTTC	CASSYQGQETQYF
TRBV6-1	TRBJ2-7	NA	TRBD2	TGTGCCAGCAGTGAAGAGGGGACCCGGGGGGTCGACGAGCAGTACTTC	CASSEEGTRGVDEQYF
TRBV27	TRBJ2-1	few	NA	TGTGCCAGCAGTTTTACGCGTTCGGGGAATGAGCAGTTCTTC	CASSFTRSGNEQFF
TRBV2	TRBJ2-1	NA	TRBD1	TGTGCCAGCAGTGAAGGAAGGCCGGGACAGGGTTACAATGAGCAGTTCTTC	CASSEGRPGQGYNEQFF
TRBV5-1	TRBJ1-2	NA	TRBD1	TGCGCCAGCAGCTTTTCCGGGACAGGGGTTATCTATGGCTACACCTTC	CASSFSGTGVIYGYTF
TRBV19	TRBJ1-1	NA	NA	TGTGCCAGTAGTATTGGGGCCGCTGAAGCTTTCTTT	CASSIGAAEAFF